This is a list of T cell receptor beta chains from one sample in a study of blood T cell repertoires in COVID-19. Clones were sequenced by immunoSEQ multiplex PCR, and TCRdb holds only the in-frame ones, with some missing. The sample carries 120,000 to 150,000 clones, approximately 85% recorded once. Material: peripheral blood. All receptors derive from a woman in her sixties with COVID-19, enrolled during active disease. Each CDR3 is given with its conserved first and last residue. D genes are given only for firm matches. For some rows the clone size is stated as once, few or many, or as a class when expanded; others skip it.

V	D	J	size	DNA	CDR3
TRBV11-3	.	TRBJ1-1	.	TGTGCCAGCAGCTATTCCGGACAGGAAGCTTTCTTT	CASSYSGQEAFF
TRBV18	TRBD1	TRBJ1-2	few	TGTGCCAGCTCACCAGGGACAGGGGGCTATGGCTACACCTTC	CASSPGTGGYGYTF
TRBV5-1	TRBD2	TRBJ2-5	once	TGCGCCAGCAGCTTTAGCGGGGGGGCCGGAGAGACCCAGTACTTC	CASSFSGGAGETQYF
TRBV30	.	TRBJ1-1	.	TGTGCCTGGAGTGTGATTAACACTAAAGCTTTCTTT	CAWSVINTKAFF
TRBV7-8	TRBD1	TRBJ1-6	.	TGTGCCAGCAGCTCCTCATCTGGACAGGGTAGCTATAATTCACCCCTCCACTTT	CASSSSSGQGSYNSPLHF
TRBV7-9	TRBD1	TRBJ1-1	.	TGTGCCACCAGACAGGGCCACAACACTGAAGCTTTCTTT	CATRQGHNTEAFF
TRBV11-3	TRBD1	TRBJ1-6	.	TGTGCCAGCAGCTTAGAAGGGACAGGGGAATCGCCCCTCCACTTT	CASSLEGTGESPLHF
TRBV2	.	TRBJ1-2	.	TGTGCCAGCATTAGGACAGACTTTTCTAACTATGGCTACACCTTC	CASIRTDFSNYGYTF
TRBV9	TRBD1	TRBJ1-2	.	TGTGCCAGCAGCCCACCCACAGGGGGTGTCTATGGCTACACCTTC	CASSPPTGGVYGYTF
TRBV4-2	TRBD2	TRBJ2-4	.	TGTGCCAGCAGCCAAGCGCGGCTAGCGGGGGGTGAACTAGCCAAAAACATTCAGTACTTC	CASSQARLAGGELAKNIQYF
TRBV2	TRBD1	TRBJ1-2	.	TGTGCCAGCAGTGCGGGACAGGGGCAGTTTTCTAACTATGGCTACACCTTC	CASSAGQGQFSNYGYTF
TRBV30	TRBD1	TRBJ2-7	.	TGTGCCTGGAGTGTACGGACAGGGTGGGGGGAGCAGTACTTC	CAWSVRTGWGEQYF
TRBV7-2	TRBD1	TRBJ1-2	.	TGTGCCTCCGGGGATGGACAGGGGGGTCCTGGCTACACCTTC	CASGDGQGGPGYTF
TRBV19	TRBD1	TRBJ1-1	once	TGTGCCAGTACCCCGGACAGGGGGTTGGGAAGTGAAGCTTTCTTT	CASTPDRGLGSEAFF
TRBV6-6	.	TRBJ1-3	once	TGTGCCAGCCTTAACGAGGCAGGGGCGTACGGAAACACCATATATTTT	CASLNEAGAYGNTIYF
TRBV12-3/TRBV12-4	.	TRBJ1-3	.	TGTGCCAGCAGTTCGATCAGGGGAAACACCATATATTTT	CASSSIRGNTIYF
TRBV10-1	.	TRBJ2-5	.	TGCGCCAGCAGTGATCCCACTACAAAGAGAGAGACCCAGTACTTC	CASSDPTTKRETQYF
TRBV5-4	TRBD2	TRBJ2-1	.	TGTGCCAGCAGCAACTCAAAAGGGACTAGCGGGAACAATGAGCAGTTCTTC	CASSNSKGTSGNNEQFF
TRBV5-4	TRBD2	TRBJ2-7	.	TGTGCCAGCAGCCCCCCTGGGGTAGCGGGGGACGAGCAGTACTTC	CASSPPGVAGDEQYF
TRBV5-1	TRBD1	TRBJ1-3	.	TGCGCCAGCAGTGATCCCGGGACAGGGATTAACGGAAACACCATATATTTT	CASSDPGTGINGNTIYF
TRBV5-6	TRBD2	TRBJ2-5	.	TGTGCCAGCAGCTTTTTGGGCGGGGGGTTGAAGACCCAGTACTTC	CASSFLGGGLKTQYF
TRBV4-3	.	TRBJ1-4	.	TGCGCCAGCAGCCGGCAGGCTGGAGGTGAAGGATTCGAAAAACTGTTTTTT	CASSRQAGGEGFEKLFF
TRBV7-9	TRBD1	TRBJ1-6	.	TGTGCCAGCAGCCCCTGGACAGGGGATGGGTCACCCCTCCACTTT	CASSPWTGDGSPLHF
TRBV7-3	.	TRBJ2-2	.	TGTGCCAGCAGTCCCTCCGGGAGCATCAGCTTGAACACCGGGGAGCTGTTTTTT	CASSPSGSISLNTGELFF
TRBV2	TRBD1	TRBJ1-2	.	TGTGCCAGCAGGGTGGGACAGGGGTCTGGCTACACCTTC	CASRVGQGSGYTF
TRBV19	.	TRBJ2-1	.	TGTGCCAGTAGTATAAACGGGGGCTACAATGAGCAGTTCTTC	CASSINGGYNEQFF
TRBV18	.	TRBJ2-3	.	TGTGCCAGCTCACCGGCGGGGGCGGGGACAGATACGCAGTATTTT	CASSPAGAGTDTQYF